This TCR beta chain was documented in a study of cytomegalovirus exposure and HLA in healthy donors. Of note for this clone: What it binds is unknown.

PCR employed 60 Vbeta and 13 Jbeta primers. The data were produced by immunoSEQ multiplex PCR, yet TCRdb's version contains in-frame clones alone and is incomplete. The data hold 180,000 or so clones, with just over 75% observed a single time. General study points: Exclusion applied to some V segments, including TRBV6-2 and TRBV6-3, as they were indistinguishable. Both high specificity and high sensitivity reportedly marked the classifier's diagnosis of cytomegalovirus status. As a later analysis showed, a missense DCLRE1C variant was linked to trimming of TCR beta V- and J-genes.

The CDR3 extends over 14 amino acids. Germline loops: CDR1 ENHRY, CDR2 SYGVKD. The rearrangement joins TRBV10-3 to TRBJ2-5; TRBD2 agrees at 7 bases. TRBJ2-7 explains the end of the DNA better; the J call may be wrong. Sequenced material: PBMCs. The receptor's source is a man aged 18 to 29 in good health and CMV-seronegative. CDR3 nucleotides: TGTGCCATCAGTGAGTGGGGGGGTGTCTACGAGCAGTACTTC. Encoded protein: CAISEWGGVYEQYF.